These T cell receptor beta chains were read from a single sample in a study of technical replicates of blood from a handful of donors. Using immunoSEQ multiplex PCR, the repertoire was profiled, and TCRdb retains in-frame clones only, with some absent. The sample gives tens of thousands of clones, 75% to 95% of which show up once; about 0.35% is in the top ten. The sequencing sample was made of T cells isolated from PBMCs. The receptor set was obtained from a human donor in good health. Some clones in this sample may be carry-over from other donors' samples. The CDR3 runs from the conserved cysteine through the conserved F or W. Each record gives: CDR3 length, J gene, V gene, clone size, D gene, CDR3 protein, CDR3 DNA. D genes are given only for firm matches. Clone sizes are given selectively: once, few, many, or a class where the clone is expanded.

>13|TRBJ2-7|TRBV7-2|.|TRBD2
CASAGTSFYEQYF
TGTGCCAGCGCTGGGACTAGCTTCTACGAGCAGTACTTC
>15|TRBJ2-3|TRBV11-2|.|.
CATLGGEGSTDTQYF
TGTGCCACCCTCGGGGGAGAGGGAAGCACAGATACGCAGTATTTT
>15|TRBJ1-5|TRBV4-1|.|.
CASSQVENSNQPQHF
TGCGCCAGCAGCCAAGTCGAGAATAGCAATCAGCCCCAGCATTTT
>15|TRBJ1-2|TRBV30|.|TRBD1
CAWSGPGQGSYGYTF
TGTGCCTGGAGTGGCCCGGGACAGGGTAGTTATGGCTACACCTTC
>16|TRBJ2-7|TRBV6-6|.|.
CASSFTLGLASYEQYF
TGTGCCAGCAGCTTCACCCTGGGACTGGCCTCCTACGAGCAGTACTTC
>13|TRBJ2-7|TRBV6-5|.|.
CASGYLGGIEQYF
TGTGCCAGCGGTTACCTAGGAGGGATCGAGCAGTACTTC
>12|TRBJ2-1|TRBV6-5|once|TRBD1
CASGTVNNEQFF
TGTGCCAGCGGGACAGTCAACAATGAGCAGTTCTTC
>17|TRBJ2-1|TRBV5-1|.|TRBD2
CASSLGTSGRILSEQFF
TGCGCCAGCAGCTTGGGGACAAGCGGGAGAATCCTCAGTGAGCAGTTCTTC
>15|TRBJ1-6|TRBV6-5|.|.
CASTRGGAFNSPLHF
TGTGCCAGCACCCGTGGGGGCGCGTTTAATTCACCCCTCCACTTT
>13|TRBJ2-7|TRBV7-9|.|.
CASSPKGPYEQYF
TGTGCCAGCAGCCCCAAGGGGCCCTACGAGCAGTACTTC
>15|TRBJ1-2|TRBV7-2|.|TRBD1
CASSSGEGANYGYTF
TGTGCCAGCAGCTCAGGCGAGGGGGCCAACTATGGCTACACCTTC
>13|TRBJ2-3|TRBV7-9|.|.
CASKPSATDTQYF
TGTGCCAGCAAGCCTAGCGCCACAGATACGCAGTATTTT
>15|TRBJ2-7|TRBV6-5|.|TRBD1
CASSLYGTGNKEQYF
TGTGCCAGCAGCTTGTACGGGACAGGTAATAAGGAGCAGTACTTC
>15|TRBJ2-7|TRBV10-3|.|.
CAISGASRTSYEQYF
TGTGCCATCAGTGGCGCTAGCAGGACCTCATACGAGCAGTACTTC
>12|TRBJ1-2|TRBV10-3|.|.
CAISDTGSGYTF
TGTGCCATCAGCGATACAGGGAGTGGCTACACCTTC
>15|TRBJ1-5|TRBV19|once|.
CASSIEGGSNQPQHF
TGTGCCAGTAGTATCGAGGGCGGAAGCAATCAGCCCCAGCATTTT
>15|TRBJ2-3|TRBV30|once|TRBD2
CAWSTSAGSTDTQYF
TGTGCCTGGAGTACGTCAGCGGGAAGCACAGATACGCAGTATTTT
>14|TRBJ1-5|TRBV6-4|once|TRBD1
CASSESGGVQPQHF
TGTGCCAGCAGTGAATCAGGGGGCGTACAGCCCCAGCATTTT
>15|TRBJ2-2|TRBV7-2|.|TRBD2
CASSIGTSGIGELFF
TGTGCCAGCAGCATTGGGACTAGCGGGATTGGGGAGCTGTTTTTT
>15|TRBJ2-1|TRBV28|.|TRBD2
CASSLSLAGYNEQFF
TGTGCCAGCAGTTTATCCCTAGCGGGCTACAATGAGCAGTTCTTC
>16|TRBJ2-4|TRBV5-1|.|TRBD2
CASSPEAGGRGNIQYF
TGCGCCAGCAGCCCAGAAGCGGGAGGACGCGGGAACATTCAGTACTTC
>16|TRBJ2-1|TRBV6-5|.|TRBD1
CASSYPGTGSSNEQFF
TGTGCCAGCAGCTACCCAGGGACAGGGAGTAGTAATGAGCAGTTCTTC
>14|TRBJ1-1|TRBV7-9|.|TRBD1
CATLRDREHHQAFF
TGTGCGACTTTGAGAGACAGGGAGCACCATCAAGCTTTCTTT
>13|TRBJ2-3|TRBV28|once|TRBD2
CASSWGGSDTQYF
TGTGCCAGCAGTTGGGGGGGATCGGATACGCAGTATTTT
>14|TRBJ2-3|TRBV2|.|TRBD1
CASDRQGMADTQYF
TGTGCCAGCGATCGACAGGGGATGGCAGATACGCAGTATTTT
>17|TRBJ2-7|TRBV7-6|.|TRBD2
CASSLSISGRAVYEQYF
TGTGCCAGCAGCTTGTCGATTAGCGGGAGGGCCGTCTACGAGCAGTACTTC
>13|TRBJ2-7|TRBV2|.|.
CASSVQNLYEQYF
TGTGCCAGCAGTGTACAGAACTTGTACGAGCAGTACTTC
>16|TRBJ1-1|TRBV2|.|.
CASTRRAGATNTEAFF
TGTGCCAGCACCCGAAGGGCAGGGGCTACGAACACTGAAGCTTTCTTT
>16|TRBJ1-4|TRBV30|.|TRBD1
CAWRPFFRGRGEKLFF
TGTGCCTGGAGACCCTTTTTCAGGGGGCGTGGAGAAAAACTGTTTTTT
>16|TRBJ2-3|TRBV4-1|.|.
CASSQGVAASTDTQYF
TGCGCCAGCAGCCAAGGGGTAGCGGCTAGCACAGATACGCAGTATTTT
>17|TRBJ2-3|TRBV5-6|.|TRBD1
CASSPPPGQFSTDTQYF
TGTGCCAGCAGCCCTCCCCCGGGACAGTTTAGCACAGATACGCAGTATTTT
>14|TRBJ2-3|TRBV30|.|.
CAWSEGARTDTQYF
TGTGCCTGGAGTGAGGGAGCCCGCACAGATACGCAGTATTTT